What follows describes a single T cell receptor beta chain. Its antigen has not been determined. It has no much larger one-base neighbor in the sample; base qualities were not kept. The data are from a study of T cells in Graves' hyperthyroidism and ophthalmopathy (dated by TCRdb to between 2018 and 2020). The study in broad terms: Peripheral blood samples were taken at the time of initial diagnosis, prior to any treatment. The approximately 90 discovery patients were randomly split 7:3 into training and test sets. To identify distinguishing TCR V-J signatures, a discovery cohort of around 100 patients was used, comprising some 43 with Graves' ophthalmopathy and around 60 with stable Graves' hyperthyroidism. The paper describes TCR Vbeta CDR3 sequencing of 135 peripheral blood samples, made up of some 40 ophthalmopathy patients, over 70 hyperthyroidism patients and roughly 17 progressor patients. The study also compared thyroid tissue and blood T-cell repertoires from about 6 Graves' hyperthyroidism patients. After blood sampling, hyperthyroidism patients were treated with methimazole at a starting dose of 30 mg daily, and ophthalmopathy patients were treated with high-dose intravenous methylprednisolone. Prospective prediction of ophthalmopathy was tested in an independent validation cohort of some 20 hyperthyroidism patients and 15 to 17 patients who later progressed to ophthalmopathy. The research as a whole found: In validation, the model predicted progression to ophthalmopathy with 65% to 71% sensitivity and approximately 72% specificity, a median of about six months before onset. In cross-validation, a model built on a 13 V-J signature told ophthalmopathy apart from stable hyperthyroidism with over 85% sensitivity and around 81% specificity, and in testing the same model reached 80%/75%. Blood samples also contained most of the expanded thyroid clonotypes (frequency above 0.001), which suggests that blood repertoires may reflect thyroid immune responses. Sample size was not statistically predetermined, and blinding of investigators to group allocation was not performed.

A patient counted as having stable Graves' hyperthyroidism if no progression to ophthalmopathy occurred over 18 months of follow-up. Hyperthyroidism patients were newly diagnosed, had a disease duration of under 2 months, and were aged 18 to 65 years. The study excluded patients with uncontrolled infections, other autoimmune diseases, pregnancy or lactation. Diagnoses relied on clinical symptoms, serum thyroxine and TRAb, thyroid ultrasound and orbital computed tomography. PBMCs were isolated from 10 ml of fresh peripheral blood by Ficoll-Paque density gradient centrifugation. Total RNA was extracted using Trizol reagent, and RNA quality was assessed on an Agilent 2100 Bioanalyzer. From cysteine to phenylalanine, the CDR3 is 19 amino acids long. Only the CDR3 DNA is retained, 57 bases long and in frame from the first base. Trimming takes 1 base off V and 0 bases off J; junction bases not matched to a gene: 8. The germline V gene provides CDR1 LGHNA and CDR2 YSLEER.

The TCR beta CDR3 regions were amplified from the RNA transcripts. The first round of RT-PCR for the TCR CDR3 was performed with the HTBI primer set and the Qiagen OneStep RT-PCR kit. Libraries were constructed in a second round of multiplex PCR, after which size selection and purification were carried out. Libraries were sequenced paired-end with 100 bp reads on an Illumina HiSeq2000. On the study's bioinformatics: SOAPnuke was used to process the raw data, removing reads that contained adapters or uncalled bases, had a mean Phred below 15, or lacked an exact match to the constant primer or identifier. High-quality paired reads were merged with COPE v1.2.5, and unique nucleotide sequences were defined as clonotypes. Clonotypes were aligned to IMGT TRBV, TRBD and TRBJ reference segments using MiTCR v1.1. Only V-J combinations with frequency above 0.0001, covering approximately 99% of repertoires, were analysed. A TCS score was defined as the ratio of F50 (clonal expansion) to E x V (chaos), with BLOSUM62-based TCRdist applied between CDR3 peptides within each V-J. Welch's t-statistics and random forest reduced just over 500 V-J features to 13, which were used in a naive Bayes classifier (R e1071). The similarity between thyroid and blood repertoires was quantified using the Morisita-Horn index. The raw public reads went through TCRdb reprocessing: fastp at Q25, MiXCR clone calling, in-frame beta chains kept. Each record represents a unique CDR3 protein, reported with the most common genes and DNA among its rows. What appears here as the V and J calls and clone size reflects TCRdb's work, not the paper's. Counted in this sample were hundreds of thousands of distinct CDR3 sequences; 35% of them appeared once. The ten largest make up less than 40% of the sample.

Sequencing used blood. The sequence was collected from a middle-aged woman with Graves' hyperthyroidism. Recombination linked TRBV4-3 to TRBJ2-2; 10 middle bases align to TRBD2. The nucleotide sequence is TGCGCCAGCAGCCAAGGGGGCAGGACTAGCGGTACGAACACCGGGGAGCTGTTTTTT. It specifies CASSQGGRTSGTNTGELFF.